A selection of T cell receptor beta chains follows, all from one sample in a study of CD4+ T cells in melanoma. Repertoires were generated with immunoSEQ multiplex PCR, while TCRdb's copy carries only in-frame clones and drops some. The table lists some 15,000 clones, around four fifths of them singletons. The specimen was cells from a culture (not recorded whether cultured in vitro). All receptors derive from a human donor with melanoma. The CDR3 runs from the conserved cysteine through the conserved F or W. D genes are given only for firm matches. Some rows have no size entry. The others give once, few or many, or a class for an expanded clone.

>.|TRBJ1-5|TRBV2|few|13
TGTGCCAGCAAGTTGGGGGACTATCAGCCCCAGCATTTT
CASKLGDYQPQHF
>.|TRBJ2-3|TRBV9|.|12
TGTGCCAGCAGCGTATTGGGAGATACGCAGTATTTT
CASSVLGDTQYF
>.|TRBJ2-1|TRBV2|.|14
TGTGCCAGCAGTGAAGAGAGTTGGGGTCTAGAGCAGTTCTTC
CASSEESWGLEQFF
>.|TRBJ1-3|TRBV7-2|few|13
TGTGCCAGCAGCGAGACAGCAGGAAACACCATATATTTT
CASSETAGNTIYF
>TRBD2|TRBJ2-1|TRBV7-9|.|14
TGTGCCAGCAGCTTAGCCAGCCCTAGCGGGGAGCGGTTCTTC
CASSLASPSGERFF
>.|TRBJ1-3|TRBV6-6|.|15
TGTGCCAGCAGTGGTCGGGTTACCTCTGGAAACACCATATATTTT
CASSGRVTSGNTIYF
>.|TRBJ1-5|TRBV10-2|.|14
TGCGCCAGCAGTGAATCGGGGGCGCATCAGCCCCAGCATTTT
CASSESGAHQPQHF
>.|TRBJ2-5|TRBV6-5|.|13
TGTGCCAGCAGTTACTTTGGGGGAGAGACCCAGTACTTC
CASSYFGGETQYF
>TRBD1|TRBJ1-6|TRBV6-1|.|15
TGTGCCAGCAGTGATCAGGACAGGGCGGTTTCACCCCTCCACTTT
CASSDQDRAVSPLHF
>.|TRBJ2-1|TRBV4-1|.|11
TGCGCCAGCAGCCAACGCTCTGAGCAGTTCTTC
CASSQRSEQFF
>.|TRBJ2-5|TRBV4-1|few|15
TGCGCCAGCAGCCACGCGGATGGTTACCAAGAGACCCAGTACTTC
CASSHADGYQETQYF
>.|TRBJ1-1|TRBV6-5|.|14
TGTGCCAGCAGCTCCTGGACGGTAAACACTGAAGCTTTCTTT
CASSSWTVNTEAFF
>.|TRBJ1-1|TRBV5-1|.|14
TGCGCCAGCAGCTTGTTTCAGGGAAACACTGAAGCTTTCTTT
CASSLFQGNTEAFF
>.|TRBJ2-5|TRBV2|.|14
TGTGCCAGCAGTGAAGCGTCAGACCAAGAGACCCAGTACTTC
CASSEASDQETQYF
>.|TRBJ1-4|TRBV18|.|15
TGTGCCAGCTCACGAGACACCACAACTAATGAAAAACTGTTTTTT
CASSRDTTTNEKLFF
>TRBD1|TRBJ2-7|TRBV10-2|.|15
TGCGCCAGCAGTATCCGGGACAGGGCTTTGGACGAGCAGTACTTC
CASSIRDRALDEQYF
>.|TRBJ2-1|TRBV2|.|13
TGTGCCAGCAGTGTGGGGTTCGGCGCAGTGCAGTTCTTC
CASSVGFGAVQFF
>TRBD1|TRBJ1-4|TRBV30|.|15
TGTGCCTGGGGGGCCGGGACAGGGTTTAATGAAAAACTGTTTTTT
CAWGAGTGFNEKLFF
>.|TRBJ2-4|TRBV19|.|13
TGTGCCAGTAGTAGGGGGTCAGGAGGCATTCAGTACTTC
CASSRGSGGIQYF
>.|TRBJ2-1|TRBV4-2|.|18
TGTGCCAGCAGCCATGGGGTTTCAGGGGGGGGCCTGATCAATGAGCAGTTCTTC
CASSHGVSGGGLINEQFF
>.|TRBJ2-2|TRBV7-9|.|12
TGTGCCAGCAGCTATCCAAGGGGGGAGCTGTTTTTT
CASSYPRGELFF
>TRBD1|TRBJ1-3|TRBV7-9|.|17
TGTGCCAGCAGCCAGAGACAGGGATTGAGCTCTGGAAACACCATATATTTT
CASSQRQGLSSGNTIYF
>.|TRBJ2-1|TRBV5-5|.|15
TGTGCCAGCAGCCTGGCAGCTTTTTCCTACAATGAGCAGTTCTTC
CASSLAAFSYNEQFF
>.|TRBJ1-2|TRBV5-1|.|14
TGCGCCAGCAGCTTGAGGACACAGAACTATGGCTACACCTTC
CASSLRTQNYGYTF
>.|TRBJ2-7|TRBV6-5|.|13
TGTGCCAGCGGGGGGACCGGAAACTACGAGCAGTACTTC
CASGGTGNYEQYF
>TRBD1|TRBJ1-1|TRBV5-1|few|16
TGCGCCAGCAGCCCCCGACGGGACAGCTTGAACACTGAAGCTTTCTTT
CASSPRRDSLNTEAFF